Listed here are 30 T cell receptor beta chains from one sample, sequenced in a study of blood T cell repertoires in COVID-19. This table comes from immunoSEQ multiplex PCR, and its TCRdb copy is limited to in-frame clones, with some not included. The repertoire holds about 79,000 clones, with 70% to 90% as singletons. Sequences were obtained from peripheral blood. The receptors stem from a middle-aged man with active COVID-19.

The rearrangement uses TRBV5-1 and TRBJ1-2; TRBD1 is a possible D gene (5 bases). Germline CDR1 is SGHRS and CDR2 is YFSETQ. V lost 5 bases and J lost 0, with 11 bases in between. This CDR3 region has 14 residues. This CDR3 reads CASSSGSANYGYTF. In nucleotides, the CDR3 is TGCGCCAGCAGTTCAGGGTCCGCTAACTATGGCTACACCTTC. The entire variable domain, with the rest obtained from reference TRBV5-1 and TRBJ1-2, is as follows: KAGVTQTPRYLIKTRGQQVTLSCSPISGHRSVSWYQQTPGQGLQFLFEYFSETQRNKGNFPGRFSGRQFSNSRSEMNVSTLELGDSALYLCASSSGSANYGYTFGSGTRLTVV.

This chain links TRBV9 with TRBJ2-5, with 11 bases matching TRBD2. Germline CDR1 and CDR2: SGDLS and YYNGEE. Trimming at V came to 3 bases and at J to 2 bases, leaving 3 bases not matched to a gene. This CDR3 spans 15 amino acids. This chain's CDR3 is CASSARLAGQETQYF. CDR3 DNA: TGTGCCAGCAGCGCAAGACTAGCGGGACAAGAGACCCAGTACTTC. The full variable domain, rest sourced from reference TRBV9 and TRBJ2-5, is DSGVTQTPKHLITATGQRVTLRCSPRSGDLSVYWYQQSLDQGLQFLIQYYNGEERAKGNILERFSAQQFPDLHSELNLSSLELGDSALYFCASSARLAGQETQYFGPGTRLLVL.

The chain employs TRBV19 and TRBJ1-5; TRBD1 matches 9 bases. Germline lookup yields CDR1 LNHDA and CDR2 SQIVND (reference sequence). The trim removed 4 bases at V and 0 bases at J, leaving 4 bases unmatched. This CDR3 contains 16 residues. This chain's CDR3 is CASSTGQGSSNQPQHF. The CDR3 nucleotides read TGTGCCAGTAGTACAGGACAGGGGAGTAGCAATCAGCCCCAGCATTTT.

This chain connects TRBV6-2 or TRBV6-3 to TRBJ1-4; D uncertain. Trimming removed 2 bases from V and 14 bases from J, with 9 bases in between. The CDR3 extends over 11 amino acids. Germline V gene sequence: CDR1 MNHEY, CDR2 SVGEGT. The CDR3 is CASSYGPNLFF. CDR3 sequence (DNA): TGTGCCAGCAGTTACGGGCCGAATCTGTTTTTT.

The chain uses TRBV5-4 and TRBJ2-1, with 13 bases aligning to TRBD2. There are 15 residues in the CDR3. With 4 bases clipped from V and 9 bases from J, the junction kept 7 bases outside the gene matches. Germline V gene sequence: CDR1 SGHNT, CDR2 YYREEE (reference sequence). The CDR3 coding sequence is TGTGCCAGCAGCAACGGACTAGCGGGAGATCTTGAGCAGTTCTTC. Translating gives CASSNGLAGDLEQFF.

This rearrangement joins TRBV7-6 to TRBJ2-1; D is perhaps TRBD2 (6 bases). Germline-derived CDR1 and CDR2 are SGHVS and FNYEAQ. The V gene lost 6 bases and the J gene lost 9 bases, with 21 bases spanning the gap. The CDR3 runs 15 residues. Written as DNA, the CDR3 is TGTGCCAGCAGAGGGACGACTAGTAGTTTCGGTGAGCAGTTCTTC. It translates to CASRGTTSSFGEQFF.

The chain employs TRBV9 and TRBJ2-7, with TRBD2 as a possible D gene (6 bases). Germline V gene sequence: CDR1 SGDLS, CDR2 YYNGEE. This CDR3 spans 15 amino acids. V lost 1 base, J lost 4 bases, and 15 bases lay in between. CDR3 protein: CASSVSPGEGYEQYF. CDR3 DNA sequence: TGTGCCAGCAGCGTATCGCCGGGGGAAGGGTACGAGCAGTACTTC.

The chain recombines TRBV19 with TRBJ2-7; 8 bases match TRBD1. With 5 bases clipped from V and 6 bases from J, the junction kept 12 bases outside the gene matches. The length of the CDR3 is 15 residues. CDR1 and CDR2 from the germline V gene are LNHDA and SQIVND (reference sequence). The CDR3 loop reads CASSLGQGGSFEQYF. In DNA form, the CDR3 reads TGTGCCAGTAGTTTAGGACAGGGAGGAAGTTTCGAGCAGTACTTC.

This CDR3 reads CASRTASTYEQYF. CDR3 nucleotide sequence: TGTGCCAGCAGGACGGCTAGCACCTACGAGCAGTACTTC. V gene TRBV2 combines with J gene TRBJ2-7; a possible D gene is TRBD2 (5 bases). V lost 6 bases and J 2 bases, leaving 11 bases between the germline ends. From germline, CDR1 is SNHLY and CDR2 FYNNEI. The CDR3 spans 13 residues. The complete variable domain, with remaining parts taken from reference TRBV2 and TRBJ2-7, reads EPEVTQTPSHQVTQMGQEVILRCVPISNHLYFYWYRQILGQKVEFLVSFYNNEISEKSEIFDDQFSVERPDGSNFTLKIRSTKLEDSAMYFCASRTASTYEQYFGPGTRLTVT.

This clone came up a few times. V gene TRBV16 combines with J gene TRBJ1-2; 7 bases fit TRBD1. Trimming cost V 5 bases and J 4 bases; bases outside gene matches: 16. This CDR3 is 17 amino acids long. Germline CDR1 KGHSY, CDR2 FQNENV. The CDR3, as DNA: TGTGCCAGCAGCTCAAAGGAACAGGGGCCTGACCGCTATGGCTACACCTTC. Its translation: CASSSKEQGPDRYGYTF.

The chain joins TRBV19 to TRBJ1-5; possibly TRBD1 for D (5 bases). CDR3 size: 15 residues. Trimming removed 4 bases from V and 3 bases from J, with 13 bases in between. The germline CDR1 and CDR2 sequences are LNHDA and SQIVND (reference sequence). The CDR3 loop reads CASSTFGQDNQPQHF. DNA of the CDR3: TGTGCCAGTAGTACTTTCGGACAAGACAATCAGCCCCAGCATTTT.

This chain joins TRBV7-9 and TRBJ2-2; maybe TRBD2 (7 bases). The V end was cut by 2 bases, the J end by 6 bases, with 13 bases between. Germline V gives CDR1 SEHNR, CDR2 FQNEAQ (reference sequence). The length of the CDR3 is 15 residues. Here the CDR3 reads CASSLMRGGSGELFF. DNA for the CDR3: TGTGCCAGCAGCTTAATGAGGGGGGGCTCCGGGGAGCTGTTTTTT. The full variable domain, rest sourced from reference TRBV7-9 and TRBJ2-2, is DTGVSQNPRHKITKRGQNVTFRCDPISEHNRLYWYRQTLGQGPEFLTYFQNEAQLEKSRLLSDRFSAERPKGSFSTLEIQRTEQGDSAMYLCASSLMRGGSGELFFGEGSRLTVL.

The chain combines TRBV7-9 with TRBJ1-4; D unclear. V gave up 2 bases and J gave up 5 bases, with 9 bases separating them. The V gene's germline CDR1 is SEHNR and CDR2 FQNEAQ (reference sequence). CDR3 length: 14 amino acids. Here the CDR3 reads CASSLSEQNEKLFF. CDR3 bases: TGTGCCAGCAGCTTAAGTGAACAGAATGAAAAACTGTTTTTT.

A single count supports this clone. The chain has TRBV4-2 and TRBJ2-1, with 12 bases lining up with TRBD2. Germline loops: CDR1 LGHNA, CDR2 YNFKEQ. The CDR3 totals 16 residues. V shed 3 bases, J shed 4 bases, and the junction held 4 bases outside the gene matches. In DNA, the CDR3 is TGTGCCAGCAGCCAGAGGACTAGCGGGGCGTACAATGAGCAGTTCTTC. It translates to CASSQRTSGAYNEQFF.

The chain carries TRBV5-1 and TRBJ2-3; TRBD2 aligns across 9 bases. After removal of 4 bases from V and 6 bases from J, the junction contained 6 bases not matched to a gene. This CDR3 region has 14 residues. Per the germline V gene, CDR1 is SGHRS and CDR2 is YFSETQ. CDR3 region: CASSPRTSADTQYF. The CDR3 DNA is TGCGCCAGCAGCCCCCGGACTAGCGCGGATACGCAGTATTTT.

This clone occurred once. V is TRBV19 and J is TRBJ1-1; perhaps TRBD1 as D (6 bases). The CDR3 sequence is 13 residues long. The germline V gene encodes CDR1 LNHDA and CDR2 SQIVND (reference sequence). V was trimmed by 3 bases and J by 11 bases, leaving 16 bases between them. CDR3 amino acids: CASSIALQGRAFF. In nucleotides, the CDR3 is TGTGCCAGTAGTATTGCGTTACAGGGTCGGGCTTTCTTT.

The CDR3 DNA reads as TGTGCCAGCAGCCCCGGTCAGGTCACCGGGGAGCTGTTTTTT. Protein: CASSPGQVTGELFF. V usage is TRBV11-3 and J usage is TRBJ2-2, with D unclear. Germline CDR1 is SGHNT and CDR2 is YENEEA. There are 14 residues in the CDR3. Trimming pared 5 bases from V and 4 bases from J, leaving 11 bases between.

The chain uses TRBV28 and TRBJ2-3; 8 nucleotides line up with TRBD2. The CDR3 contains 14 residues. Germline loops: CDR1 MDHEN, CDR2 SYDVKM. The V and J ends lost 6 bases and 5 bases, in that order; junction bases with no gene match: 7. The CDR3 DNA sequence: TGTGCCAGCAGGTATCGACGGGGGGGAGATACGCAGTATTTT. Its protein product is CASRYRRGGDTQYF.

The V call is TRBV3-1 (or the pseudogene TRBV3-2), the J call TRBJ2-7; perhaps TRBD1 as D (5 bases). The CDR3 consists of 17 residues. The germline gives CDR1 LGHDT, CDR2 YNNKEL (reference sequence). The V gene lost 1 base and the J gene lost 3 bases, with 19 bases spanning the gap. The CDR3: CASSQGLLRGGHYEQYF. The DNA for the CDR3 is TGTGCCAGCAGCCAAGGGCTTTTAAGGGGTGGTCACTACGAGCAGTACTTC.

This rearrangement joins TRBV4-1 to TRBJ2-1; TRBD2 matches 7 bases. Germline-derived CDR1 and CDR2 are MGHRA and YSYEKL. The CDR3 runs to 15 residues. V shed 4 bases, J shed 2 bases, and the junction held 5 bases outside the gene matches. Here the CDR3 reads CASSLQSGTYNEQFF. The CDR3 DNA sequence: TGCGCCAGCAGCCTCCAAAGCGGGACCTACAATGAGCAGTTCTTC.

The V call is TRBV19, the J call TRBJ1-4, with D uncertain. From germline, CDR1 is LNHDA and CDR2 SQIVND (reference sequence). The V end was cut by 8 bases, the J end by 8 bases, with 18 bases between. The CDR3 consists of 14 residues. CDR3 sequence (DNA): TGTGCCAGTCGAGACGACCACTCAGGCGAAAAACTGTTTTTT. Its translation is CASRDDHSGEKLFF. Supplemented by reference TRBV19 and TRBJ1-4, the full variable domain reads DGGITQSPKYLFRKEGQNVTLSCEQNLNHDAMYWYRQDPGQGLRLIYYSQIVNDFQKGDIAEGYSVSREKKESFPLTVTSAQKNPTAFYLCASRDDHSGEKLFFGSGTQLSVL.

The chain recombines TRBV7-2 with TRBJ1-1; TRBD1 is a possible D gene (6 bases). Germline CDR1 SGHTA, CDR2 FQGNSA. The CDR3 spans 15 residues. V was cut by 6 bases and J by 11 bases, with 25 bases left in between. CDR3 region: CASRPEPGQRQSAFF. As DNA, the CDR3 is TGTGCCAGCAGACCTGAACCTGGACAGAGACAGTCGGCTTTCTTT.

The CDR3 region has the DNA TGCGCCAGCAGCGCAGGGGTCTATGGCTCACCAGCCACGGACGAGCAGTACTTC. Translation: CASSAGVYGSPATDEQYF. The V call is TRBV5-1, the J call TRBJ2-7; D may be TRBD1 (6 bases). Trimming stripped 4 bases from V and 5 bases from J, with 28 bases between. The CDR3 contains 18 residues. Looked up from germline, CDR1 is SGHRS and CDR2 is YFSETQ.

The rearrangement uses TRBV28 and TRBJ2-7; D may be TRBD2 (5 bases). Trimming took off 7 bases at V and 4 bases at J, with 17 bases between the two ends. CDR1 and CDR2 (germline): MDHEN, SYDVKM. There are 14 residues in the CDR3. The CDR3 reads CASNDNGVRYEQYF. CDR3 DNA sequence: TGTGCCAGCAATGATAACGGGGTAAGATACGAGCAGTACTTC. Complete variable domain (other parts from reference TRBV28 and TRBJ2-7): DVKVTQSSRYLVKRTGEKVFLECVQDMDHENMFWYRQDPGLGLRLIYFSYDVKMKEKGDIPEGYSVSREKKERFSLILESASTNQTSMYLCASNDNGVRYEQYFGPGTRLTVT.

The gene calls are TRBV2 and TRBJ2-3, with 7 bases lining up with TRBD1. This CDR3 is 14 amino acids long. V was pared by 2 bases and J by 6 bases, with 5 bases of the junction left unmatched. Germline loops: CDR1 SNHLY, CDR2 FYNNEI. CDR3 DNA sequence: TGTGCCAGCAGTGAAAGACAGGGCTATGATACGCAGTATTTT. It codes for CASSERQGYDTQYF. Full variable domain (missing parts from reference TRBV2 and TRBJ2-3): EPEVTQTPSHQVTQMGQEVILRCVPISNHLYFYWYRQILGQKVEFLVSFYNNEISEKSEIFDDQFSVERPDGSNFTLKIRSTKLEDSAMYFCASSERQGYDTQYFGPGTRLTVL.

CDR3 in DNA: TGTGCCAGCAGCGTAAATAGCGGGCGTAAAGAGACCCAGTACTTC. This encodes CASSVNSGRKETQYF. V is TRBV9 and J is TRBJ2-5; 7 bases are a match to TRBD2. The germline V gene has CDR1 SGDLS and CDR2 YYNGEE. The V and J ends lost 1 base and 3 bases, in that order; junction bases with no gene match: 6. The CDR3 is 15 amino acids.

This sequence joins TRBV29-1 and TRBJ2-4, with a possible D match to TRBD1 (5 bases). V dropped 6 bases and J dropped 3 bases, with 15 bases sitting between them. Germline-derived CDR1 and CDR2 are SQVTM and ANQGSEA. The CDR3 runs to 14 residues. CDR3 protein: CSVVPGRDKNIQYF. The DNA for the CDR3 is TGCAGCGTGGTCCCAGGCAGGGACAAAAACATTCAGTACTTC.

The chain couples TRBV7-3 to TRBJ1-1; D uncertain. The V and J ends lost 4 bases and 2 bases respectively, with 14 bases between them. CDR1 is SGHTA, CDR2 FQGTGA, per germline. CDR3 size: 15 residues. The CDR3 sequence: CASSSYSLSNTEAFF. DNA of the CDR3: TGTGCCAGCAGCTCCTACAGCCTTTCCAACACTGAAGCTTTCTTT.

The gene calls are TRBV28 and TRBJ2-7; no clear D gene. There are 11 residues in the CDR3. The V gene lost 5 bases and the J gene lost 3 bases, with 5 bases spanning the gap. The germline V gene has CDR1 MDHEN and CDR2 SYDVKM. The CDR3 loop reads CASSLDYEQYF. For the CDR3, the DNA is TGTGCCAGCAGTCTAGACTACGAGCAGTACTTC.

The chain couples TRBV11-2 to TRBJ1-6; tentative D call: TRBD1 (5 bases). Trimming took off 5 bases at V and 9 bases at J, with 23 bases between the two ends. The V gene's germline CDR1 is SGHAT and CDR2 FQNNGV. The CDR3 runs to 17 residues. The CDR3: CASSPRRGKGTGSPLHF. The CDR3 DNA is TGTGCCAGCAGCCCCCGCCGCGGGAAGGGGACGGGTTCACCCCTCCACTTT.